This TCR beta chain came from a study of T cell repertoires in cytomegalovirus infection. The CDR3 has 12 amino acids. Germline CDR1 reads LNHNV; CDR2 reads YYDKDF (reference sequence). Trimming pared 0 bases from V and 5 bases from J, leaving 4 bases between. This clonotype occurred a few times. Using its own MiXCR run on the reads, TCRdb lists one record per CDR3 protein. The data contain around 450,000 distinct CDR3 sequences, about 11% of them seen just once; the ten biggest clones take up 9.5% to 13%. Sequencing was done on a sample of PBMCs. The receptor was isolated from a human donor in good health (CMV status not recorded). Some clones in this sample may be carry-over from other donors' samples. V is TRBV15 and J is TRBJ2-5; D is ambiguous. The CDR3 region is CATSRDGETQYF. Written as DNA, the CDR3 is TGTGCCACCAGCAGAGATGGGGAGACCCAGTACTTC.